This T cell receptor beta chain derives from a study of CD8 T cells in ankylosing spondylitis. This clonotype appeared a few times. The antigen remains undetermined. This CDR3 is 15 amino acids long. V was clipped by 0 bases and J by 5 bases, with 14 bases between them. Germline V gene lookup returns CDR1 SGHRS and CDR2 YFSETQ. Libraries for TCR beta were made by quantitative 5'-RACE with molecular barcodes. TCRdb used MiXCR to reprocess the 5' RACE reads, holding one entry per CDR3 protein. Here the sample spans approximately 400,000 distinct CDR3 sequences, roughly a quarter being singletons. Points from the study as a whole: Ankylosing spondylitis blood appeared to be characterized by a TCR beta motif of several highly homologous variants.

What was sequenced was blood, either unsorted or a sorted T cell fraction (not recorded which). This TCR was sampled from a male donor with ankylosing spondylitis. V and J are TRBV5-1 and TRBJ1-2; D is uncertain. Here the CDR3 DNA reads TGCGCCAGCAGCTTGGTGTTTGACACATTATATGGCTACACCTTC. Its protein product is CASSLVFDTLYGYTF. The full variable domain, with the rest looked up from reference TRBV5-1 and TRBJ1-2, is KAGVTQTPRYLIKTRGQQVTLSCSPISGHRSVSWYQQTPGQGLQFLFEYFSETQRNKGNFPGRFSGRQFSNSRSEMNVSTLELGDSALYLCASSLVFDTLYGYTFGSGTRLTVV.